This TCR beta chain is drawn from a study of shared clonotypes between healthy human individuals (dated by TCRdb to the early 2020s). About the full investigation: The cohort comprised a couple of women and three men aged 18 to 49 years. To estimate repertoire size and how much clonotype sharing occurs between individuals, the study deeply sequenced the blood TCR repertoires of about 5 healthy adults. Libraries were prepared and TCR repertoires were sequenced by different laboratories using diverse techniques, in order to increase sequencing depth and limit assay-specific biases. Per donor, three plates each were used for CD4 naive and CD4 memory, two for CD8 naive, and one for CD8 memory. Between about 0.94 and 8.9 billion PBMCs per donor were obtained by leukapheresis. General study outcomes and caveats: Sharing across several donors was observed for approximately 5% of naive CD4, about 4% of naive CD8, 2% to 2.5% of memory CD4, and about 0.39% of memory CD8 clonotypes. Pairwise subsampling indicated that sequencing depth was expected to affect the degree of clonotype sharing among donors. Compared with non-shared clonotypes, the clonotypes found in all four sorted-subset donors had higher generation probabilities. Larger estimated clonotype richness was generally found for naive subsets than for memory subsets. The genetic and exposure-history diversity represented was limited by the small number of donors. Sampling was restricted to blood, and TCR repertoires in tissue are likely to differ from TCR repertoires in blood. Even with the large sequencing depth, rarefaction of the sorted-subset datasets indicated that sequencing was incomplete.

Based on the germline V gene (reference sequence), the CDR1 and CDR2 sequences are SEHNR and FQNEAQ. The V end gives up 2 bases and the J end 13 bases, leaving 8 bases in the junction not matched to a gene. Counted from cysteine to phenylalanine, this CDR3 has 13 amino acids. The CDR3 DNA has 39 bases and is translated from base 1. About this clone itself: What antigen it recognizes has not been identified. No quality values exist for individual bases; no much larger clone is one base distant.

CD8 naive samples were obtained by positive selection for CCR7 among CD45RO-negative cells, yielding a CD45RA+CCR7+ population from which TemRA cells were excluded. Donors were healthy HIV-negative adults with no recently reported acute infections or vaccinations. Every donor was a Caucasian adult residing in Nashville, Tennessee, USA. Blood was collected by leukapheresis, and PBMCs were isolated by Ficoll-Histopaque density gradient centrifugation and then cryopreserved in liquid nitrogen vapor phase. Analytical flow cytometry was used to check the purity and quantity of every magnetically sorted T cell population. From each sorted fraction, genomic DNA was isolated and quantified by UV absorbance on a Nanodrop 2000c. TCR CDR3 regions were amplified from genomic DNA by multiplex PCR using the deep immunoSEQ assay. For each cell subset, the extracted genomic DNA was distributed evenly across all wells of several immunoSEQ 96-well plates, and each plate served as one replicate. Each replicate PCR for sorted subsets received about 0.2 ug genomic DNA, equal to about 29,000 T cell genomes. Purified libraries were quantified with a Qubit 3.0 fluorometer, sized on a Bioanalyzer 2100, and re-quantified with the KAPA Library Quantification kit. Each immunoSEQ 96-well plate was sequenced on its own single-read 150-cycle Illumina NextSeq 550 flow cell. Turning to the authors' computational methods: Because the immunoSEQ output included only junctional sequences and no quality scores, the filtering could not be the same as the filtering used for full-length reads. To assign V/J genes and CDR3, sequences were annotated against IMGT germline references using PyIR, a Python wrapper for IgBLAST v1.9. Reads were removed for weak V/J assignments (E-value above 1e-6), missing CDR3, stop codons, out-of-frame junctions, or ambiguous translated residues. V3J clonotypes were defined as sequences sharing the same inferred V gene, J gene, and CDR3 amino acid sequence. Percentage overlap between repertoires was calculated by dividing the number of shared unique clonotypes by the size of the smaller repertoire. RTK rarefaction, the Chao1 estimator, and Recon v2.1 estimates of unobserved clonotypes were used to assess repertoire richness. OLGA was used to compute generation probabilities for all TCRbeta clonotypes that the gDNA method yielded from a handful of donors. TCRdb obtained this table from immuneACCESS and retained in-frame rearrangements with V and J assigned. These tables miss some clones; where compared with another copy, unresolved V genes account for less than half of the shortfall, and the remainder is unexplained. V and J calls and clone size are as listed in that table; D and trimming were resolved from the DNA. The sample table records some 580,000 clones; about 98% of these occur just once. The ten largest clones represent 0.3% of the sample.

The sequencing input was naive CD8+ T cells sorted from blood. Read against the paper, the sample's cell subset or site label means: CD45RA+CCR7+. The receptor was derived from a man aged 25 to 40 in good health. The chain is assembled from TRBV7-9 and TRBJ1-2; 9 of the junction bases match TRBD1. This receptor carries the CDR3 CASSLQTLQGATF. The nucleotides are TGTGCCAGCAGCTTACAAACCTTACAGGGGGCCACCTTC.